Listed below are T cell receptor beta chains from one sample, sequenced in a study of control samples from healthy donors and cancer patients. Repertoires were generated with immunoSEQ multiplex PCR, while TCRdb's copy carries only in-frame clones and drops some. The profile shows about 120,000 clones, 85% to 90% of them singletons. Sample: PBMCs. These receptors all come from a woman between 50 and 59 years old with colorectal cancer. CDR3s include the opening cysteine and the closing phenylalanine or tryptophan. The D gene is left open where the match is weak. Clone size is given for some rows only: seen once, a few or many times, or a class if the clone is expanded.

clone_size,d_call,v_call,j_call,cdr3_nt,cdr3_aa
.,TRBD2,TRBV27,TRBJ2-2,TGTGCCAGCAGTCCGGCCGGCGGGAGGGACACCGGGGAGCTGTTTTTT,CASSPAGGRDTGELFF
.,.,TRBV7-2,TRBJ2-3,TGTGCCAGCAGCCAGGGGGGGAGTGGGTTGACGCAGTATTTT,CASSQGGSGLTQYF
once,TRBD2,TRBV3-1/TRBV3-2,TRBJ2-5,TGTGCCAGCGGACTAGCGGTCCAAGAGACCCAGTACTTC,CASGLAVQETQYF
.,.,TRBV6-5,TRBJ2-2,TGTGCCAGCACCCGGTCCGGGGGGGAGCTGTTTTTT,CASTRSGGELFF
.,.,TRBV28,TRBJ1-2,TGTGCCAGCAGTTTACGGTCGGCAGACCTTAACTATGGCTACACCTTC,CASSLRSADLNYGYTF
.,.,TRBV19,TRBJ2-3,TGTGCCAGTAGTACCCCGGCCAGGGTAGATACGCAGTATTTT,CASSTPARVDTQYF
.,TRBD1,TRBV5-1,TRBJ1-1,TGCGCCAGCAGCTTAACCGGACAGGGACCCACTGAAGCTTTCTTT,CASSLTGQGPTEAFF
.,TRBD1,TRBV5-1,TRBJ1-2,TGCGCCAGCAGCACCCGGCAGGGGGCCTTTTCTAACTATGGCTACACCTTC,CASSTRQGAFSNYGYTF
.,.,TRBV7-3,TRBJ1-1,TGTGCCAGCAGCTTAAATCCAGGAAACACTGAAGCTTTCTTT,CASSLNPGNTEAFF
.,.,TRBV5-6,TRBJ2-5,TGTGCCAGCAGCTTGGACGGGGGAGGCTGGGCAGAGACCCAGTACTTC,CASSLDGGGWAETQYF
.,.,TRBV2,TRBJ1-4,TGTGCCAGCAGTGAAGTGAGTCCAGGAGGAACTAATGAAAAACTGTTTTTT,CASSEVSPGGTNEKLFF
.,TRBD2,TRBV7-3,TRBJ2-1,TGTGCCAGCAGCTCCCTGAATATAGCGGGGATCCATGAGCAGTTCTTC,CASSSLNIAGIHEQFF
.,.,TRBV6-5,TRBJ1-1,TGTGCCAGCACAACAACAGCGGGGGGTACTGAAGCTTTCTTT,CASTTTAGGTEAFF
.,.,TRBV6-4,TRBJ1-1,TGTGCCAGCAGTCTGTCCATGAACACTGAAGCTTTCTTT,CASSLSMNTEAFF
.,.,TRBV5-1,TRBJ2-3,TGCGCCAGCCGACTAGACACAGATACGCAGTATTTT,CASRLDTDTQYF
once,.,TRBV7-2,TRBJ2-3,TGTGCCAGCAGCTTAGCAGGCAATGGGGTTACGCAGTATTTT,CASSLAGNGVTQYF
few,.,TRBV10-3,TRBJ2-5,TGTGCCATCAGTGACCCCAGACTGTCCGGGGAGACCCAGTACTTC,CAISDPRLSGETQYF
.,.,TRBV10-3,TRBJ2-1,TGTGCCATCAGTTCAGGGAACTACAATGAGCAGTTCTTC,CAISSGNYNEQFF
.,TRBD1,TRBV2,TRBJ1-5,TGTGCCAGCAGACTGACAGGGATGAGCAATCAGCCCCAGCATTTT,CASRLTGMSNQPQHF
.,.,TRBV24-1,TRBJ2-2,TGTGCCACCAGTGAATGGACAGCCGGGGAGCTGTTTTTT,CATSEWTAGELFF
.,TRBD1,TRBV28,TRBJ2-3,TGTGCCAGCATTGAGGCGGGACAGGGCGCAGATACGCAGTATTTT,CASIEAGQGADTQYF
.,.,TRBV5-6,TRBJ2-7,TGTGCCAGCAGCACCTATACCTCCTACGAGCAGTACTTC,CASSTYTSYEQYF
.,.,TRBV7-9,TRBJ2-3,TGTGCCAGCAGCTTCGGGGGACTCAACACAGATACGCAGTATTTT,CASSFGGLNTDTQYF
.,TRBD1,TRBV7-9,TRBJ2-5,TGTGCCAGCAGCTTAGGGGGGACAGGGGGAAGGTACTTC,CASSLGGTGGRYF
.,TRBD1,TRBV6-5,TRBJ2-7,TGTGCCAACGGACAGGGCCACGAGCAGTACTTC,CANGQGHEQYF
.,.,TRBV6-5,TRBJ1-5,TGTGCCAGCAGTTACTCGGACAGCGTCAATCAGCCCCAGCATTTT,CASSYSDSVNQPQHF
.,.,TRBV28,TRBJ2-3,TGTGCCAGCAGTTTGTCTAGCCGCACAGATACGCAGTATTTT,CASSLSSRTDTQYF
.,.,TRBV6-6,TRBJ1-5,TGTGCCAGCAGTCTAAATACATGGGACCCCAACCCTCAGCCCCAGCATTTT,CASSLNTWDPNPQPQHF
.,.,TRBV18,TRBJ1-3,TGTGCCAGCACCCCGGGGGAAAGCTCTGGAAACACCATATATTTT,CASTPGESSGNTIYF
.,TRBD1,TRBV6-2/TRBV6-3,TRBJ1-2,TGTGCCAGCAGTGGCCTGGACAGGCCCGTGGGCTACACCTTC,CASSGLDRPVGYTF
.,.,TRBV18,TRBJ2-1,TGTGCCAGCTCACCACAGGCGGTCACCTACAATGAGCAGTTCTTC,CASSPQAVTYNEQFF
.,.,TRBV5-5,TRBJ2-5,TGTGCCAGCAGCTTCCAAGAGACCCAGTACTTC,CASSFQETQYF
.,.,TRBV5-5,TRBJ2-1,TGTGCCAGCAGCTTGGCCTGGGGGCAGCTCAATGAGCAGTTCTTC,CASSLAWGQLNEQFF
.,TRBD1,TRBV29-1,TRBJ1-2,TGCAGCGTTGGAAAATTGGACAGGGTGAACTATGGCTACACCTTC,CSVGKLDRVNYGYTF
.,.,TRBV5-1,TRBJ2-7,TGCGCCAGCAGCTTGGGCCAGGTTACCTCCTACGAGCAGTACTTC,CASSLGQVTSYEQYF
few,TRBD1,TRBV5-1,TRBJ1-1,TGCGCCAGCAGCTTGGCCGGGGACAGAAAAGCTTTCTTT,CASSLAGDRKAFF
once,.,TRBV28,TRBJ1-3,TGTGCCAGCATTAGGGGCTCTGGAAACACCATATATTTT,CASIRGSGNTIYF
.,.,TRBV7-3,TRBJ2-7,TGTGCCAGCAGCCCGGGACCAATCTCCTACGAGCAGTACTTC,CASSPGPISYEQYF
once,.,TRBV5-1,TRBJ2-3,TGCGCCAGCAGAGAAGACGCTCACACAGATACGCAGTATTTT,CASREDAHTDTQYF